The clone carrying this TCR beta chain was observed a few times. Its target is unknown. MiXCR, applied by TCRdb to the reads, yields one record per CDR3 protein. This sample has some 270,000 distinct CDR3 sequences, with about 20% found just once. This CDR3 has 14 amino acids. After removal of 3 bases from V and 5 bases from J, the junction contained 3 bases not matched to a gene. Germline loops: CDR1 ENHRY, CDR2 SYGVKD. This record comes from a study of T cell repertoires in cytomegalovirus infection. The overall study: Selected CMV epitopes included recently identified HLA-C-restricted ones as well as well-studied HLA-B-restricted ones. An indication of both CMV infection and matching HLA type came from public TCR beta signatures.

Points from the study as a whole: HLA-C-restricted CMV clonotypes gave the most frequent clonotype in two of eight donors. Frequencies of public TCR beta families were cumulated, and this identified carriers of CMV plus the relevant HLA.

The sequence was collected from a human donor in good health (CMV status not recorded). Some clones in this sample may be carry-over from other donors' samples. This chain joins TRBV10-3 and TRBJ1-5, with TRBD1 matching over 8 bases. Sequencing was performed on cultured PBMCs, taken from culture after CMV antigen stimulation. DNA of the CDR3: TGTGCCATCAGTGAACAGGGGGGGGATCAGCCCCAGCATTTT. As protein: CAISEQGGDQPQHF.